Presented here are 24 T cell receptor beta chains from one specimen sequenced in a study of long-term antiretroviral therapy in people with HIV. Survey level was the resolution at which the v3.0 immunoSEQ assay ran. Sequencing was performed with immunoSEQ multiplex PCR; in TCRdb, only in-frame clones are kept and a portion is missing. The table lists about 35,000 clones, around 79% of them singletons, with under 4% in the top ten. The starting material was unsorted PBMCs, obtained 3 years after starting antiretroviral therapy. These receptors originate from a man between 50 and 59 years old with HIV.

The chain recombines TRBV4-3 with TRBJ2-7, with 7 bases aligning to TRBD1. Germline trimming cut 1 base from V and 3 bases from J; bases unmatched to any gene: 6. Per germline, CDR1 LGHNA and CDR2 YSLEER. The CDR3 sequence is 15 residues long. CDR3 region: CASSQGRDSDYEQYF. The CDR3, as DNA: TGCGCCAGCAGCCAAGGTCGGGACAGCGACTACGAGCAGTACTTC.

The chain links TRBV2 to TRBJ1-2, with D hard to call. The CDR3 runs 12 residues. From germline, CDR1 is SNHLY and CDR2 FYNNEI. With 5 bases removed from V and 5 bases from J, the gap between germline ends came to 9 bases. CDR3 sequence reads: CASSQRGYGYTF. The CDR3 DNA reads TGTGCCAGCAGTCAACGGGGATATGGCTACACCTTC.

A few counts support this clone. The chain uses TRBV27 and TRBJ2-7; the D is unclear. The V and J ends lost 2 bases and 0 bases respectively, with 8 bases between them. Looked up from germline, CDR1 is MNHEY and CDR2 is SMNVEV (reference sequence). This CDR3 has 14 residues. The CDR3 DNA is TGTGCCAGCAGTTTAGTGGTGGACTCCTACGAGCAGTACTTC. Translated: CASSLVVDSYEQYF.

This clone appeared a single time. The V call is TRBV11-3, the J call TRBJ2-3, with D perhaps TRBD1 (6 bases). Germline V gene lookup returns CDR1 SGHNT and CDR2 YENEEA. The CDR3 length is 15 residues. Trimming stripped 4 bases from V and 6 bases from J, with 17 bases between. The CDR3 DNA follows: TGTGCCAGCAGCTCCGGGACAATATTAGGGGATACGCAGTATTTT. Encoded protein: CASSSGTILGDTQYF.

The chain joins TRBV27 to TRBJ2-5; D ambiguous. CDR1 is MNHEY, CDR2 SMNVEV, per germline (reference sequence). V was clipped by 2 bases and J by 3 bases, with 7 bases between them. This CDR3 is 13 amino acids long. The CDR3 nucleotides read TGTGCCAGCAGTTTACGGGCTAAAGAGACCCAGTACTTC. This translates into CASSLRAKETQYF.

A single count supports this clone. Other DNA sequences in this specimen translate into the identical CDR3. The chain recombines TRBV27 with TRBJ1-5, with no clear D. This CDR3 is built from 13 residues. Germline V gene sequence: CDR1 MNHEY, CDR2 SMNVEV (reference sequence). V was clipped by 3 bases and J by 4 bases, with 7 bases between them. CDR3 in amino acids: CASSFGGNQPQHF. CDR3 in DNA: TGTGCCAGCAGTTTTGGAGGGAATCAGCCCCAGCATTTT.

The chain carries TRBV5-4 and TRBJ2-5; D remains unclear. V shed 5 bases and J shed 0 bases, with 8 bases lying between them. The CDR3 loop spans 13 amino acids. Germline CDR1 and CDR2: SGHNT and YYREEE (reference sequence). The CDR3 loop reads CASRSQNQETQYF. The CDR3 DNA follows: TGTGCCAGCAGATCCCAGAACCAAGAGACCCAGTACTTC.

The genes are TRBV6-5 and TRBJ1-6; D ambiguous. Germline assignment: CDR1 MNHEY and CDR2 SVGAGI. The germline V and J ends were trimmed by 6 bases and 0 bases, with 3 bases remaining between them. The CDR3 runs to 13 residues. In DNA, the CDR3 is TGTGCCAGCAGGGTCTCCTATAATTCACCCCTCCACTTT. Protein sequence: CASRVSYNSPLHF.

The chain combines TRBV27 with TRBJ2-2; D possibly corresponds to TRBD2 (6 bases). Germline CDR1 and CDR2: MNHEY and SMNVEV (reference sequence). This CDR3 comprises 14 residues. V was trimmed by 4 bases and J by 5 bases, leaving 11 bases between them. CDR3 coding DNA: TGTGCCAGCAGTTGGAGGGGTTTGACCGGGGAGCTGTTTTTT. This gives the protein CASSWRGLTGELFF.

This clone was detected a few times. The genes are TRBV4-3 and TRBJ2-7; TRBD2 agrees at 9 bases. Germline V gene sequence: CDR1 LGHNA, CDR2 YSLEER. J lost 2 bases, V lost 0 bases, and 8 bases had no gene match. This CDR3 has 17 amino acids. CDR3 protein: CASSQDPIAGVTYEQYF. The CDR3 DNA sequence: TGCGCCAGCAGCCAAGATCCCATAGCGGGAGTCACCTACGAGCAGTACTTC.

This clone was counted a single time. The chain recombines TRBV5-1 with TRBJ2-3, with D hard to call. Trimming removed 3 bases from V and 0 bases from J, with 2 bases in between. Germline loops: CDR1 SGHRS, CDR2 YFSETQ. The length of the CDR3 is 12 residues. CDR3 residues: CASSSSTDTQYF. CDR3 coding DNA: TGCGCCAGCAGCTCAAGCACAGATACGCAGTATTTT. The full variable domain, with the rest looked up from reference TRBV5-1 and TRBJ2-3, is KAGVTQTPRYLIKTRGQQVTLSCSPISGHRSVSWYQQTPGQGLQFLFEYFSETQRNKGNFPGRFSGRQFSNSRSEMNVSTLELGDSALYLCASSSSTDTQYFGPGTRLTVL.

The chain joins TRBV15 to TRBJ2-4, with a weak D call TRBD2 (5 bases). This CDR3 has 15 residues. Per the germline V gene, CDR1 is LNHNV and CDR2 is YYDKDF (reference sequence). V lost 6 bases and J 2 bases, leaving 14 bases between the germline ends. The DNA of the CDR3 is TGTGCCACCAGTAATGCGGGCACATCCAAAAACATTCAGTACTTC. Amino acid sequence: CATSNAGTSKNIQYF.

V and J are TRBV6-5 and TRBJ1-1, with 7 bases fitting TRBD1. The ends lost 5 bases at V and 5 bases at J; junction bases unmatched: 11. Germline V gives CDR1 MNHEY, CDR2 SVGAGI. The CDR3 has 15 residues. The CDR3 here is CASSLGVRGRTEAFF. Here the CDR3 DNA reads TGTGCCAGCAGTCTGGGAGTCAGGGGGAGGACTGAAGCTTTCTTT.

This clone occurred a few times. The V gene is TRBV5-6, the J gene TRBJ2-5; D is ambiguous. The CDR3 is made up of 13 amino acids. Germline-derived CDR1 and CDR2 are SGHDT and YYEEEE. V was pared by 0 bases and J by 5 bases, with 8 bases between. In DNA form, the CDR3 reads TGTGCCAGCAGCTTGGCCAACGGGGAGACCCAGTACTTC. Residues: CASSLANGETQYF.

V usage is TRBV18 and J usage is TRBJ1-2, with unresolved D. V lost 8 bases to trimming and J lost 0 bases, with 13 bases between them. The CDR3 extends over 14 amino acids. Germline loops: CDR1 KGHSH, CDR2 LQKENI. The CDR3 nucleotides read TGTGCCAGCAAACCCCAGGTAGCTAACTATGGCTACACCTTC. Protein: CASKPQVANYGYTF.

This clone was counted a single time. The gene calls are TRBV4-2 and TRBJ2-5; TRBD2 matches at 14 bases. In germline, CDR1 is LGHNA, CDR2 YNFKEQ. Trimming at V came to 2 bases and at J to 3 bases, leaving 8 bases not matched to a gene. The CDR3 covers 18 residues. The CDR3 DNA reads TGTGCCAGCAGCCAATTAAGGGGGACTAGCGGGGGAGAAGAGACCCAGTACTTC. It encodes CASSQLRGTSGGEETQYF.

The V and J genes are TRBV29-1 and TRBJ2-5; 11 bases are a match to TRBD1. V trimming: 4 bases; J trimming: 5 bases; junction bases outside the gene matches: 3. This CDR3 spans 13 amino acids. Germline assignment: CDR1 SQVTM and CDR2 ANQGSEA. This chain's CDR3 is CSVGWDRGETQYF. In nucleotides, the CDR3 is TGCAGCGTTGGGTGGGACAGGGGGGAGACCCAGTACTTC.

V is TRBV13 and J is TRBJ2-2; 10 bases agree with TRBD2. The trim removed 3 bases at V and 3 bases at J, leaving 7 bases unmatched. CDR3 length: 17 residues. Germline-derived CDR1 and CDR2 are PRHDT and FYEKMQ (reference sequence). The CDR3 DNA reads as TGTGCCAGCAGCTTTGTGGGGCTAGCGGGAGACACCGGGGAGCTGTTTTTT. The encoded protein is CASSFVGLAGDTGELFF.

The V and J genes are TRBV4-2 and TRBJ2-7, with a weak D call TRBD2 (6 bases). The V gene lost 3 bases and the J gene lost 6 bases, with 9 bases spanning the gap. From germline, CDR1 is LGHNA and CDR2 YNFKEQ. The CDR3 loop spans 12 amino acids. This CDR3 is CASSQGGSEQYF. The CDR3 nucleotides read TGTGCCAGCAGCCAGGGAGGTAGCGAGCAGTACTTC.

The chain combines TRBV6-1 with TRBJ1-4; D remains unclear. The CDR3 is made up of 12 amino acids. Trimming removed 6 bases from V and 8 bases from J, with 10 bases in between. CDR1 is MNHNS, CDR2 SASEGT, per germline. For the CDR3, the DNA is TGTGCCAGCAGAACCGGTGGAGAAAAACTGTTTTTT. It specifies CASRTGGEKLFF.

The chain uses TRBV11-2 and TRBJ2-7; 8 bases align to TRBD1. The CDR3 spans 11 residues. Germline V CDR1 and CDR2: SGHAT, FQNNGV. J gave up 6 bases and V 8 bases, and 3 bases lay outside the gene matches. CDR3 coding DNA: TGTGCCAGCGGACAGGGCTCCGAGCAGTACTTC. Translated: CASGQGSEQYF.

V and J are TRBV5-1 and TRBJ1-1; possible D gene TRBD1, 6 bases. This CDR3 is 16 amino acids long. Germline lookup yields CDR1 SGHRS and CDR2 YFSETQ. The V end lost 4 bases, the J end lost 0 bases, and 16 bases lay between the germline ends. The CDR3 reads CASSPGQGGMNTEAFF. In nucleotides, the CDR3 is TGCGCCAGCAGCCCTGGACAAGGGGGAATGAACACTGAAGCTTTCTTT. Complete variable domain (other parts from reference TRBV5-1 and TRBJ1-1): KAGVTQTPRYLIKTRGQQVTLSCSPISGHRSVSWYQQTPGQGLQFLFEYFSETQRNKGNFPGRFSGRQFSNSRSEMNVSTLELGDSALYLCASSPGQGGMNTEAFFGQGTRLTVV.

For the CDR3, the DNA is TGCGCCAGCAGTGAAGGCCGGGACACCGGGGAGCTGTTTTTT. Translation: CASSEGRDTGELFF. The rearrangement links TRBV10-1 to TRBJ2-2; no clear D. The CDR3 has 14 amino acids. The V gene's germline CDR1 is WNHNN and CDR2 SYGVQD (reference sequence). V was cut by 3 bases and J by 3 bases, with 8 bases left in between.

The CDR3: CASSPLAGVSNYEQYF. The CDR3 DNA follows: TGTGCCAGCAGCCCCTTAGCGGGAGTTTCAAACTACGAGCAGTACTTC. J is TRBJ2-7 and V is TRBV11-3, with 9 bases fitting TRBD2. V gave up 5 bases and J gave up 3 bases; unmatched junction bases: 11. There are 16 residues in the CDR3. Germline-derived CDR1 and CDR2 are SGHNT and YENEEA.